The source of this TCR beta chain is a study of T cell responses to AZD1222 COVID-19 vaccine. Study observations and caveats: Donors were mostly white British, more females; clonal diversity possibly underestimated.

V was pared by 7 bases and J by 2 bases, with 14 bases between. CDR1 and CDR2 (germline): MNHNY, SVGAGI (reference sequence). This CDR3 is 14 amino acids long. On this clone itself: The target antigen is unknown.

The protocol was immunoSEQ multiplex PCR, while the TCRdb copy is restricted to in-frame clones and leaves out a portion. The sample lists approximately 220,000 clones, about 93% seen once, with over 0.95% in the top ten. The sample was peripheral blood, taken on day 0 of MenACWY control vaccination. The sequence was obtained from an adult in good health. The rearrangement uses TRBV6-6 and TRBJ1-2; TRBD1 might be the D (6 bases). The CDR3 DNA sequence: TGTGCCAGCACCCGACAGGCGGCGAACTATGGCTACACCTTC. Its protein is CASTRQAANYGYTF.